This T cell receptor beta chain was observed in a study of T cells in tumors after PD-1 blockade. The wider study: Patients had no prior checkpoint blockade, systemic immunosuppressants, or anti-cancer therapy within 4 weeks. Mean per blood sample: some 100,000 templates (roughly 22,000-270,000), some 40,000 unique clonotypes. Study-level points and caveats: Roughly 42% of tumor TCR clonotypes were also found in blood.

Tumor or blood genomic DNA was sequenced, with inputs of roughly 550 ng to 6,500 ng. The CDR3 has 13 amino acids. In germline, CDR1 is MGHDK, CDR2 SYGVNS. V trimming: 4 bases; J trimming: 7 bases; junction bases outside the gene matches: 4. As regards this clone: The antigen is not known.

Profiling relied on immunoSEQ multiplex PCR, and the TCRdb table lists in-frame clones only, not all of them. The sample includes 14,000 or so clones, about 82% of them seen just once. The receptor's source is a human donor with basal cell carcinoma. This chain connects TRBV25-1 to TRBJ2-1; 7 bases map to TRBD1. The source material was PBMCs, sampled after anti-PD-1 treatment. CDR3 protein: CASSGHRGNEQFF. The CDR3, as DNA: TGTGCCAGCAGTGGCCACAGGGGAAATGAGCAGTTCTTC.